Below, 8 T cell receptor beta chains from the same sample are listed, as sequenced in a study of breast tumors, draining lymph nodes, adjacent tissues. TCRdb passed the multiplex PCR reads through MiXCR, listing each CDR3 protein once. This repertoire shows some 250,000 distinct CDR3 sequences, about 34% found once; its top ten account for approximately 3.5%. Breast cancer patients provided tissue from their axillary draining lymph nodes. Sequencing was carried out using axillary lymph node tissue. Every receptor here comes from a female donor with breast cancer. Some clones in this sample may be carry-over from other donors' samples.

The rearrangement joins TRBV7-2 to TRBJ2-3; D tentatively fits TRBD1 or TRBD2 (5 bases each). Per germline, CDR1 SGHTA and CDR2 FQGNSA. The CDR3 is made up of 17 amino acids. Between the trimmed V and J ends, which lost 5 bases and 2 bases, there was a span of 20 bases. CDR3 in amino acids: CASSQVVGGGNTDTQYF. The CDR3 DNA is TGTGCCAGCAGCCAAGTCGTAGGTGGGGGAAACACAGATACGCAGTATTTT.

This clonotype was found many times. For the CDR3, the DNA is TGTGCCAGCAGCCAAGATGAGGGGGGACATGAGCAGTTCTTC. This codes for CASSQDEGGHEQFF. This chain links TRBV14 with TRBJ2-1, with D perhaps being TRBD1 or TRBD2 (6 bases each). Trimming pared 0 bases from V and 8 bases from J, leaving 11 bases between. The CDR3 covers 14 residues. Germline-derived CDR1 and CDR2 are SGHDN and FVKESK. Full variable domain (outside the CDR3, taken from reference TRBV14 and TRBJ2-1): EAGVTQFPSHSVIEKGQTVTLRCDPISGHDNLYWYRRVMGKEIKFLLHFVKESKQDESGMPNNRFLAERTGGTYSTLKVQPAELEDSGVYFCASSQDEGGHEQFFGPGTRLTVL.

Turning to this clonotype: The junction and the germline gene differ at one end; a read error may be behind it. The CDR3 protein is CASSHSTGRRRNQPQHF. CDR3 sequence (DNA): TGTGCCAGCAGTCACTCGACAGGGAGAAGGCGCAATCAGCCCCAGCATTTT. J is TRBJ1-5 and V is TRBV6-5; TRBD1 matches at 7 bases. The CDR3 loop spans 17 amino acids. Germline V gene lookup returns CDR1 MNHEY and CDR2 SVGAGI.

Details on this clonotype: This could be a read error, since a much larger clone is one nucleotide away. The chain joins TRBV20-1 to TRBJ1-5; maybe TRBD1 (5 bases). Germline CDR1 is DFQATT and CDR2 is SNEGSKA (reference sequence). The CDR3 runs 12 residues. The CDR3 region has the DNA TGCAGTGCCGAGGGGAGAGATCAGCCCCCGCATTTT. Translation: CSAEGRDQPPHF.

This chain connects TRBV7-2 to TRBJ1-1, with D hard to call. Germline CDR1 is SGHTA and CDR2 is FQGNSA. V was clipped by 1 base and J by 4 bases, with 4 bases between them. The CDR3 consists of 12 residues. CDR3 nucleotides: TGTGCCAGCAGCTTAGACAGCACTGAAGCTTTCTTT. This sequence encodes CASSLDSTEAFF.

The rearrangement uses TRBV19 and TRBJ2-4, with 11 nucleotides matching TRBD2. The CDR3 has 17 amino acids. Germline-derived CDR1 and CDR2 are LNHDA and SQIVND (reference sequence). V was pared by 0 bases and J by 4 bases, with 5 bases of the junction left unmatched. The chain's CDR3 is CASSIEGTSGSKNIQYF. CDR3 coding DNA: TGTGCCAGTAGTATAGAAGGGACTAGCGGTTCTAAAAACATTCAGTACTTC. Drawing the rest from reference TRBV19 and TRBJ2-4, the complete variable domain is DGGITQSPKYLFRKEGQNVTLSCEQNLNHDAMYWYRQDPGQGLRLIYYSQIVNDFQKGDIAEGYSVSREKKESFPLTVTSAQKNPTAFYLCASSIEGTSGSKNIQYFGAGTRLSVL.

V is TRBV29-1 and J is TRBJ2-7, with 7 nucleotides matching TRBD1. The CDR3 has 13 amino acids. Germline-derived CDR1 and CDR2 are SQVTM and ANQGSEA. J lost 4 bases, V lost 7 bases, and 10 bases had no gene match. The CDR3 loop is CSARTGVQYEQYF. The CDR3 coding sequence is TGCAGCGCCCGTACAGGGGTCCAGTACGAGCAGTACTTC.

This clonotype was observed at least ten times. The chain carries TRBV6-6 and TRBJ1-4, with 8 positions matching TRBD1. Losses at the gene ends were 5 bases for V and 3 bases for J; bases not matched to a gene: 5. This CDR3 spans 15 amino acids. Germline V lookup: CDR1 MNHNY, CDR2 SVGAGI (reference sequence). In DNA, the CDR3 is TGTGCCAGCAGTCGGGACAGGATCTCTAATGAAAAACTGTTTTTT. Translated, it gives CASSRDRISNEKLFF.